Each of the 23 T cell receptor beta chains below was sequenced from the same sample in a study of neurological immune-mediated disorders. TCRdb reprocessed the 5' RACE reads via MiXCR and lists one record per CDR3 protein. This repertoire shows about 48,000 distinct CDR3 sequences, about 5.8% found once; its top ten account for 1.4% to 1.5%. Sequencing input: CD4+ T cells from blood. Source of these receptors: a young woman with multiple sclerosis.

At least ten counts were recorded for this clonotype. The chain carries TRBV4-3 and TRBJ2-5; D is unclear. Germline CDR1 reads LGHNA; CDR2 reads YSLEER. There are 15 residues in the CDR3. Trimming shortened V by 0 bases and J by 2 bases, and 10 bases separated the two germline ends. CDR3: CASSQDHNRQETQYF. In DNA form, the CDR3 reads TGCGCCAGCAGCCAAGATCACAACAGACAAGAGACCCAGTACTTC.

This clonotype has ten or more counts. The chain couples TRBV7-3 to TRBJ2-7, with unresolved D. The CDR3 sequence is 13 residues long. The germline V gene has CDR1 SGHTA and CDR2 FQGTGA. V dropped 1 base and J dropped 4 bases, with 8 bases sitting between them. In nucleotides, the CDR3 is TGTGCCAGCAGCTTAAACAAAGGGTACGAGCAGTACTTC. This codes for CASSLNKGYEQYF.

This clonotype was counted ten times or more. This chain joins TRBV5-1 and TRBJ1-3; TRBD1 matches 8 bases. The CDR3 loop spans 14 amino acids. J lost 4 bases, V lost 2 bases, and 2 bases had no gene match. Per germline, CDR1 SGHRS and CDR2 YFSETQ. The CDR3 spells CASSFDRGGNTIYF. DNA of the CDR3: TGCGCCAGCAGCTTCGACAGGGGAGGAAACACCATATATTTT.

In this sample, this clonotype turned up many times. This chain joins TRBV5-1 and TRBJ2-1; the match to TRBD2 covers 8 bases. The ends lost 2 bases at V and 0 bases at J; junction bases unmatched: 4. The CDR3 runs to 16 residues. Germline V CDR1 and CDR2: SGHRS, YFSETQ. In DNA form, the CDR3 reads TGCGCCAGCAGCTTATTAGCGGGAAGCTCCTACAATGAGCAGTTCTTC. It translates to CASSLLAGSSYNEQFF.

This chain links TRBV5-6 with TRBJ2-1; a weak D match, TRBD2 (6 bases). V lost 2 bases, J lost 1 base, and 16 bases lay in between. This CDR3 spans 17 amino acids. The germline V gene has CDR1 SGHDT and CDR2 YYEEEE. For the CDR3, the DNA is TGTGCCAGCAGCTTCCCCCTCCTAGGACTATCCTACAATGAGCAGTTCTTC. It translates to CASSFPLLGLSYNEQFF.

Ten or more counts support this clonotype. The gene calls are TRBV11-2 and TRBJ1-1; possibly TRBD1 for D (6 bases). CDR3 size: 16 residues. Germline-derived CDR1 and CDR2 are SGHAT and FQNNGV. V was clipped by 0 bases and J by 1 base, with 12 bases between them. This chain's CDR3 is CASSLERARGNTEAFF. Written as DNA, the CDR3 is TGTGCCAGCAGCTTAGAGCGGGCCAGGGGGAACACTGAAGCTTTCTTT.

The sample holds many counts of this clonotype. This chain links TRBV10-3 with TRBJ1-2; 8 nucleotides align to TRBD1. The V gene's germline CDR1 is ENHRY and CDR2 SYGVKD. J was trimmed by 4 bases and V by 2 bases; bases with no gene match: 9. The CDR3 contains 16 residues. This CDR3 reads CAISEGRTGPPYGYTF. CDR3 coding DNA: TGTGCCATCAGTGAGGGGAGGACAGGGCCGCCCTATGGCTACACCTTC.

This clonotype occurred many times. The rearrangement joins TRBV7-3 to TRBJ1-1, with 8 bases identical to TRBD1. The CDR3 spans 19 residues. Germline V gives CDR1 SGHTA, CDR2 FQGTGA. The trim removed 1 base at V and 1 base at J, leaving 14 bases unmatched. The CDR3 nucleotides read TGTGCCAGCAGCTTAAAGGGGGCGACAGGGGTTGGAGCGAACACTGAAGCTTTCTTT. It specifies CASSLKGATGVGANTEAFF.

Many counts were recorded for this clonotype. V is TRBV5-1 and J is TRBJ2-7; D is possibly TRBD1 (5 bases). The CDR3 runs 15 residues. Germline assignment: CDR1 SGHRS and CDR2 YFSETQ. V dropped 0 bases and J dropped 6 bases, with 16 bases sitting between them. The DNA for the CDR3 is TGCGCCAGCAGCTTGGCCGTGCAGGGCTCTGGCGAGCAGTACTTC. Translated: CASSLAVQGSGEQYF.

There are many counts of this clonotype. The chain carries TRBV18 and TRBJ1-2; D not certain. Germline assignment: CDR1 KGHSH and CDR2 LQKENI. The V end lost 2 bases, the J end lost 8 bases, and 12 bases lay between the germline ends. The CDR3 is 13 amino acids. CDR3 sequence (DNA): TGTGCCAGCTCACCAGGAGAGGACGTGGGCTACACCTTC. This codes for CASSPGEDVGYTF.

This clonotype was picked up many times. The chain couples TRBV5-1 to TRBJ2-2, with D possibly TRBD2 on 6 matching bases. Germline values: CDR1 SGHRS, CDR2 YFSETQ. V lost 0 bases to trimming and J lost 0 bases, with 9 bases between them. The CDR3 contains 16 residues. CDR3 sequence reads: CASSLERLANTGELFF. CDR3 nucleotide sequence: TGCGCCAGCAGCTTGGAGAGACTAGCGAACACCGGGGAGCTGTTTTTT.

The rearrangement uses TRBV27 and TRBJ2-5; no clear D. Germline-derived CDR1 and CDR2 are MNHEY and SMNVEV (reference sequence). V was cut by 0 bases and J by 0 bases, with 5 bases left in between. The length of the CDR3 is 14 residues. CDR3 protein: CASSLSQNQETQYF. The CDR3 bases are TGTGCCAGCAGTTTATCACAGAACCAAGAGACCCAGTACTTC.

In this sample, this clonotype turned up many times. The V gene is TRBV20-1, the J gene TRBJ1-1, with 7 bases aligning to TRBD1. CDR1 DFQATT and CDR2 SNEGSKA come from the germline V gene (reference sequence). V dropped 8 bases and J dropped 4; count of bases not matched to a gene: 16. CDR3 length: 15 residues. Written as DNA, the CDR3 is TGCAGTCCCAGAGCAGGGGGTAATGTCGGCACTGAAGCTTTCTTT. Protein product: CSPRAGGNVGTEAFF.

This clonotype has a count of ten or more. V and J are TRBV2 and TRBJ1-5, with 7 nucleotides matching TRBD1. CDR3 size: 14 residues. After removal of 4 bases from V and 3 bases from J, the junction contained 3 bases not matched to a gene. Germline CDR1 is SNHLY and CDR2 is FYNNEI. This CDR3 reads CASSGQGYNQPQHF. For the CDR3, the DNA is TGTGCCAGCAGTGGACAGGGCTACAATCAGCCCCAGCATTTT.

As regards this clonotype: A much larger clone lies a single base off, so this may be a read error. The CDR3 sequence: CASHSHQYV. The CDR3 coding sequence is TGTGCCAGTCACAGCCACCAGTACGTC. V and J are TRBV6-6 and TRBJ2-7; D is unclear. Per germline, CDR1 MNHNY and CDR2 SVGAGI (reference sequence). V was cut by 9 bases and J by 10 bases, with 10 bases left in between. This CDR3 is 9 amino acids long.

This clonotype showed up many times. The chain employs TRBV5-1 and TRBJ1-1; 8 bases line up with TRBD1. The CDR3 is made up of 15 amino acids. The germline gives CDR1 SGHRS, CDR2 YFSETQ. V trimming: 5 bases; J trimming: 5 bases; junction bases outside the gene matches: 11. The CDR3 DNA follows: TGCGCCAGCAGTTTGAAGGACAGGGCTGGTACTGAAGCTTTCTTT. This encodes CASSLKDRAGTEAFF. Full variable domain (remainder filled in from reference TRBV5-1 and TRBJ1-1): KAGVTQTPRYLIKTRGQQVTLSCSPISGHRSVSWYQQTPGQGLQFLFEYFSETQRNKGNFPGRFSGRQFSNSRSEMNVSTLELGDSALYLCASSLKDRAGTEAFFGQGTRLTVV.

This clonotype was counted ten times or more. V gene TRBV3-1 combines with J gene TRBJ1-2; no reliable D call. V lost 1 base to trimming and J lost 4 bases, with 10 bases between them. The germline gives CDR1 LGHDT, CDR2 YNNKEL (reference sequence). The CDR3 sequence is 14 residues long. The CDR3 loop is CASSQGAGIYGYTF. The CDR3 region has the DNA TGTGCCAGCAGCCAAGGTGCGGGTATCTATGGCTACACCTTC.

The V and J genes are TRBV7-9 and TRBJ2-1; TRBD2 matches 12 bases. Germline V CDR1 and CDR2: SEHNR, FQNEAQ (reference sequence). CDR3 size: 15 residues. The V segment lost 4 bases and the J segment 8 bases; nucleotides outside the gene matches: 6. DNA for the CDR3: TGTGCCAGCAGCTCTAGCGGGAGGGCCGGGGATGAGCAGTTCTTC. This sequence encodes CASSSSGRAGDEQFF.

This clonotype was observed at least ten times. The V call is TRBV20-1, the J call TRBJ1-1, with a tentative D call TRBD1 (6 bases). The germline V gene encodes CDR1 DFQATT and CDR2 SNEGSKA (reference sequence). This CDR3 spans 11 amino acids. CDR3 DNA sequence: TGCGGGGGGCGGTTGGCCACTGAAGCTTTCTTT. Protein sequence: CGGRLATEAFF.

Many counts were recorded for this clonotype. The chain recombines TRBV7-2 with TRBJ1-2, with 10 bases that match TRBD1. V lost 4 bases to trimming and J lost 3 bases; unmatched junction nucleotides: 11. The CDR3 runs to 17 residues. CDR1 SGHTA and CDR2 FQGNSA come from the germline V gene. The DNA for the CDR3 is TGTGCCAGCAGCTCGAATCGGGACAGGGGCCTCTACTATGGCTACACCTTC. This translates into CASSSNRDRGLYYGYTF.

Ten or more counts support this clonotype. The chain couples TRBV5-5 to TRBJ2-1, with TRBD2 matching over 11 bases. J lost 6 bases, V lost 4 bases, and 6 bases had no gene match. Germline CDR1 reads SGHKS; CDR2 reads YYEKEE (reference sequence). The CDR3 runs to 15 residues. This CDR3 is CASSPPGLAANEQFF. In DNA form, the CDR3 reads TGTGCCAGCAGCCCTCCGGGACTAGCGGCCAATGAGCAGTTCTTC.

This clonotype was seen ten or more times. This chain uses TRBV11-2 with TRBJ1-4; TRBD1 aligns across 10 bases. V lost 5 bases and J lost 12; bases outside the gene matches: 9. Germline CDR1 SGHAT, CDR2 FQNNGV. The CDR3 is made up of 14 amino acids. The CDR3, as DNA: TGTGCCAGCAGCCCAGGACAGGGGGTTCGTGAACTGTTTTTT. It codes for CASSPGQGVRELFF. The full variable domain, rest sourced from reference TRBV11-2 and TRBJ1-4, is EAGVAQSPRYKIIEKRQSVAFWCNPISGHATLYWYQQILGQGPKLLIQFQNNGVVDDSQLPKDRFSAERLKGVDSTLKIQPAKLEDSAVYLCASSPGQGVRELFFGSGTQLSVL.

This clonotype has at least ten counts. The chain recombines TRBV7-3 with TRBJ2-5, with D perhaps TRBD1 or TRBD2 (6 bases each). Germline values: CDR1 SGHTA, CDR2 FQGTGA. V lost 5 bases to trimming and J lost 5 bases, with 15 bases between them. The CDR3 is made up of 14 amino acids. The CDR3 sequence: CASSKGGTRETQYF. Written as DNA, the CDR3 is TGTGCCAGCAGCAAGGGGGGAACCAGGGAGACCCAGTACTTC.